Presented here are 10 T cell receptor beta chains from one specimen sequenced in a study of T cells in Graves' hyperthyroidism and ophthalmopathy. Amplified TCR beta CDR3 regions came from RNA transcripts. When the TCR CDR3 underwent first-round RT-PCR, the HTBI primer set was used. TCRdb reanalysed the multiplex PCR reads using MiXCR and keeps one entry per CDR3 protein. The data show more than 550,000 distinct CDR3 sequences, under 20% seen once. The specimen was blood. The receptors shown here come from a woman aged 50 to 65 with Graves' hyperthyroidism that later progressed to Graves' ophthalmopathy.

This clonotype appeared a few times. J is TRBJ1-2 and V is TRBV19; 8 nucleotides align to TRBD1. Looked up from germline, CDR1 is LNHDA and CDR2 is SQIVND (reference sequence). The CDR3 length is 14 residues. V lost 7 bases and J lost 4; bases outside the gene matches: 8. The chain's CDR3 is CASIRTGLGYGYTF. The CDR3 region has the DNA TGTGCCAGTATCCGGACAGGGTTGGGCTATGGCTACACCTTC.

In this sample, this clonotype turned up many times. The chain joins TRBV7-9 to TRBJ2-3; the match to TRBD2 covers 9 bases. V lost 6 bases to trimming and J lost 4 bases; unmatched junction nucleotides: 8. CDR3 length: 15 residues. Per the germline V gene, CDR1 is SEHNR and CDR2 is FQNEAQ (reference sequence). CDR3 loop: CASSYNQRGADTQYF. CDR3 DNA sequence: TGTGCCAGCAGTTACAATCAGCGGGGGGCAGATACGCAGTATTTT.

This clonotype was counted a few times. V is TRBV10-3 and J is TRBJ2-3; the match to TRBD2 covers 7 bases. Germline trimming cut 2 bases from V and 6 bases from J; bases unmatched to any gene: 14. The length of the CDR3 is 17 residues. CDR1 ENHRY and CDR2 SYGVKD come from the germline V gene. The CDR3 nucleotides are TGTGCCATCAGTGAGGGGGGGACTATCGAAATCCTGGATACGCAGTATTTT. Amino acids: CAISEGGTIEILDTQYF.

V is TRBV15 and J is TRBJ2-3; tentatively, D is TRBD1 (5 bases). Germline CDR1 LNHNV, CDR2 YYDKDF (reference sequence). This CDR3 is built from 15 residues. V lost 1 base to trimming and J lost 4 bases, with 12 bases between them. This CDR3 is CATSRAGLVADTQYF. In nucleotides, the CDR3 is TGTGCCACCAGCAGAGCAGGGCTGGTCGCAGATACGCAGTATTTT.

This clonotype turned up a few times. V gene TRBV19 combines with J gene TRBJ1-1; 7 bases map to TRBD1. V trimming: 3 bases; J trimming: 5 bases; junction bases outside the gene matches: 9. The CDR3 runs to 15 residues. Germline V gives CDR1 LNHDA, CDR2 SQIVND (reference sequence). The chain's CDR3 is CASSITLLTGTEAFF. The CDR3 nucleotides read TGTGCCAGTAGTATCACGTTATTGACAGGGACTGAAGCTTTCTTT.

The sample holds many counts of this clonotype. This chain connects TRBV12-3 or TRBV12-4 to TRBJ2-2; D possibly corresponds to TRBD1 (6 bases). This CDR3 is built from 15 residues. The V end lost 6 bases, the J end lost 1 base, and 12 bases lay between the germline ends. The CDR3 sequence is CASRKLDRNTGELFF. CDR3 bases: TGTGCCAGCAGGAAACTGGACAGGAACACCGGGGAGCTGTTTTTT.

The table lists this clonotype with many counts. This rearrangement joins TRBV11-2 to TRBJ1-1; TRBD1 might be the D (5 bases). Germline V gene data show CDR1 as SGHAT and CDR2 as FQNNGV. Trimming stripped 4 bases from V and 3 bases from J, with 9 bases between. This CDR3 contains 13 residues. CDR3 loop: CASSSEGYTEAFF. In DNA, the CDR3 is TGTGCCAGCAGCTCAGAGGGGTACACTGAAGCTTTCTTT.

The chain recombines TRBV20-1 with TRBJ1-1; D not resolved. Germline-derived CDR1 and CDR2 are DFQATT and SNEGSKA (reference sequence). There are 13 residues in the CDR3. The CDR3 DNA follows: TGCAGGGGAACAAGGGCGCGGAACACTGAAGCTTTCTTT. The encoded protein is CRGTRARNTEAFF.

This clonotype has ten or more counts. J is TRBJ2-7 and V is TRBV30; tentative D call: TRBD2 (6 bases). Per germline, CDR1 GTSNPN and CDR2 SVGIG (reference sequence). The CDR3 is 12 amino acids. V lost 4 bases and J 2 bases, leaving 9 bases between the germline ends. The chain's CDR3 is CAWTTSTYEQYF. In DNA, the CDR3 is TGTGCCTGGACGACTAGTACCTACGAGCAGTACTTC.

The chain combines TRBV19 with TRBJ2-1; D may be TRBD1 (5 bases). There are 16 residues in the CDR3. With 5 bases removed from V and 9 bases from J, the gap between germline ends came to 23 bases. Germline assignment: CDR1 LNHDA and CDR2 SQIVND (reference sequence). The CDR3 spells CASSSEQASPWSEQFF. The CDR3 bases are TGTGCCAGTAGTTCGGAACAGGCGTCCCCCTGGAGTGAGCAGTTCTTC.